Listed below are T cell receptor beta chains from one sample, sequenced in a study of neoadjuvant nivolumab and ipilimumab in lung cancer. Data came from immunoSEQ multiplex PCR; TCRdb stores just in-frame clones and leaves some out. The sample has 8,500 to 10,000 clones, roughly three quarters seen once; the top ten hold around 7.5%. Sequenced here: tumor tissue, sampled after neoadjuvant nivolumab, alone or with ipilimumab, at or shortly before surgery. The origin of the receptors is an adult with non-small cell lung cancer. Some clones in this sample may be carry-over from other donors' samples. The CDR3 runs from the conserved cysteine through the conserved F or W. The D gene is left open where the match is weak. Size values are once, few and many counts, or a class for expanded clones, and some rows have none.

d_gene: NA
v_gene: TRBV5-5
abundance: NA
j_gene: TRBJ2-7
CDR3nt: TGTGCCAGCAGCTTGGCCCCGCCATCCTACGAGCAGTACTTC
CDR3aa: CASSLAPPSYEQYF

d_gene: NA
v_gene: TRBV30
abundance: once
j_gene: TRBJ2-7
CDR3nt: TGTGCCTGGAGAGGGGGAGGCTCCGAGCAGTACTTC
CDR3aa: CAWRGGGSEQYF

d_gene: NA
v_gene: TRBV2
abundance: NA
j_gene: TRBJ1-2
CDR3nt: TGTGCCAGCGGGGTGAACTATGGCTACACCTTC
CDR3aa: CASGVNYGYTF

d_gene: TRBD1
v_gene: TRBV25-1
abundance: NA
j_gene: TRBJ1-2
CDR3nt: TGTGCCAGCAGGGGACAGCCTTATGGCTACACCTTC
CDR3aa: CASRGQPYGYTF

d_gene: NA
v_gene: TRBV27
abundance: NA
j_gene: TRBJ2-2
CDR3nt: TGTGCCAGCTCCACGGGGCCGAACACCGGGGAGCTGTTTTTT
CDR3aa: CASSTGPNTGELFF

d_gene: NA
v_gene: TRBV6-1
abundance: NA
j_gene: TRBJ2-3
CDR3nt: TGTGCCAGCAGTGGACGTGGGGCCATCACAGATACGCAGTATTTT
CDR3aa: CASSGRGAITDTQYF

d_gene: NA
v_gene: TRBV7-2
abundance: NA
j_gene: TRBJ2-7
CDR3nt: TGTGCCAGCAGCCGAAGGGGGGCGGACGAGCAGTACTTC
CDR3aa: CASSRRGADEQYF

d_gene: NA
v_gene: TRBV4-1
abundance: medium-sized
j_gene: TRBJ2-1
CDR3nt: TGCGCCAGCAGCCGACGGGGCGACAATGAGCAGTTCTTC
CDR3aa: CASSRRGDNEQFF

d_gene: NA
v_gene: TRBV27
abundance: NA
j_gene: TRBJ2-7
CDR3nt: TGTGCCAGCAGTCCACTACGGGGTCCCTACGAGCAGTACTTC
CDR3aa: CASSPLRGPYEQYF

d_gene: TRBD1
v_gene: TRBV6-4
abundance: NA
j_gene: TRBJ2-7
CDR3nt: TGTGCCAGCAGTGGGACAGGGGGCTTTCTCTACGAGCAGTACTTC
CDR3aa: CASSGTGGFLYEQYF

d_gene: TRBD2
v_gene: TRBV7-6
abundance: NA
j_gene: TRBJ2-7
CDR3nt: TGTGCCAGCAGCCCCCTAAGCGGGAGCGCATTTACCTACGAGCAGTACTTC
CDR3aa: CASSPLSGSAFTYEQYF

d_gene: NA
v_gene: TRBV2
abundance: NA
j_gene: TRBJ2-2
CDR3nt: TGTGCCACGTTAGACAGAAACACCGGGGAGCTGTTTTTT
CDR3aa: CATLDRNTGELFF

d_gene: NA
v_gene: TRBV7-2
abundance: NA
j_gene: TRBJ2-3
CDR3nt: TGTGCCAGCAGCTGGGGACCCCGGGCAGATACGCAGTATTTT
CDR3aa: CASSWGPRADTQYF

d_gene: TRBD1
v_gene: TRBV5-3
abundance: NA
j_gene: TRBJ1-2
CDR3nt: TGTGCCAGAAGCTTGGTTACAGGGGAAACTAACTATGGCTACACCTTC
CDR3aa: CARSLVTGETNYGYTF

d_gene: NA
v_gene: TRBV18
abundance: NA
j_gene: TRBJ1-5
CDR3nt: TGTGCCAGCTCACCGGTACAGGATAGCAATCAGCCCCAGCATTTT
CDR3aa: CASSPVQDSNQPQHF

d_gene: NA
v_gene: TRBV18
abundance: NA
j_gene: TRBJ2-2
CDR3nt: TGTGCCAGCTCACCGGGGGGGAACACCGGGGAGCTGTTTTTT
CDR3aa: CASSPGGNTGELFF

d_gene: TRBD1
v_gene: TRBV5-6
abundance: NA
j_gene: TRBJ1-1
CDR3nt: TGTGCCAGCAGCTGGGACAGGGTGAACACTGAAGCTTTCTTT
CDR3aa: CASSWDRVNTEAFF

d_gene: TRBD2
v_gene: TRBV11-2
abundance: NA
j_gene: TRBJ2-1
CDR3nt: TGTGCCAGCAGCCGTGAGTCTAGCGGATACAATGAGCAGTTCTTC
CDR3aa: CASSRESSGYNEQFF

d_gene: NA
v_gene: TRBV10-2
abundance: NA
j_gene: TRBJ1-4
CDR3nt: TGCGCCAGCAGTGGGCTTTTGGAGGACGAAAAACTGTTTTTT
CDR3aa: CASSGLLEDEKLFF

d_gene: TRBD1
v_gene: TRBV4-1
abundance: once
j_gene: TRBJ1-2
CDR3nt: TGCGCCAGCAGCCAAGGGCCGGGACAGGGAGACTATGGCTACACCTTC
CDR3aa: CASSQGPGQGDYGYTF

d_gene: TRBD1
v_gene: TRBV5-1
abundance: few
j_gene: TRBJ2-7
CDR3nt: TGCGCCAGCAGCTGGGGGGACAGGGACGGCTACGAGCAGTACTTC
CDR3aa: CASSWGDRDGYEQYF

d_gene: NA
v_gene: TRBV5-1
abundance: once
j_gene: TRBJ2-3
CDR3nt: TGCGCCAGCAGCTTGGTGCTGGAAGATACGCAGTATTTT
CDR3aa: CASSLVLEDTQYF

d_gene: NA
v_gene: TRBV27
abundance: NA
j_gene: TRBJ2-5
CDR3nt: TGTGCCAGCAGCGCCAGGTGGGGTCGAGAGACCCAGTACTTC
CDR3aa: CASSARWGRETQYF

d_gene: TRBD2
v_gene: TRBV7-2
abundance: NA
j_gene: TRBJ2-3
CDR3nt: TGTGCCAGCAGAGTAGCGGGCTCTAGCACAGATACGCAGTATTTT
CDR3aa: CASRVAGSSTDTQYF

d_gene: TRBD2
v_gene: TRBV5-1
abundance: few
j_gene: TRBJ2-5
CDR3nt: TGCGCCAGCAGCCCGATGCTAGCGGGAGGTCTCGAGACCCAGTACTTC
CDR3aa: CASSPMLAGGLETQYF

d_gene: NA
v_gene: TRBV10-3
abundance: NA
j_gene: TRBJ2-1
CDR3nt: TGTGCCATCAGTGAGTCTGGGGACCTCGCAACCTTAGCTTACAATGAGCAGTTCTTC
CDR3aa: CAISESGDLATLAYNEQFF

d_gene: NA
v_gene: TRBV30
abundance: NA
j_gene: TRBJ2-7
CDR3nt: TGTGCCTGGAGTGTACTAACTAGTTCTGGCGAGCAGTACTTC
CDR3aa: CAWSVLTSSGEQYF

d_gene: NA
v_gene: TRBV6-6
abundance: NA
j_gene: TRBJ2-1
CDR3nt: TGTGCCACCACTCCTGGGCAGTCCTCCTACAATGAGCAGTTCTTC
CDR3aa: CATTPGQSSYNEQFF

d_gene: TRBD2
v_gene: TRBV29-1
abundance: NA
j_gene: TRBJ2-7
CDR3nt: TGCAGCGTCGAGAGACGGGAGGGGTTCTCCTACGAGCAGTACTTC
CDR3aa: CSVERREGFSYEQYF

d_gene: NA
v_gene: TRBV7-9
abundance: NA
j_gene: TRBJ1-6
CDR3nt: TGTGCCAGCAGCTCTTTGGCGCCGGAGTCACCCCTCCACTTT
CDR3aa: CASSSLAPESPLHF

d_gene: TRBD1
v_gene: TRBV18
abundance: once
j_gene: TRBJ1-1
CDR3nt: TGTGCCAGCTCACTAACGACAGGGTCGGAGACTGAAGCTTTCTTT
CDR3aa: CASSLTTGSETEAFF

d_gene: TRBD1
v_gene: TRBV29-1
abundance: NA
j_gene: TRBJ1-1
CDR3nt: TGCAGCGTTGTCCGGACAGGGGTTGGTGCCGAAGCTTTCTTT
CDR3aa: CSVVRTGVGAEAFF

d_gene: TRBD1
v_gene: TRBV6-1
abundance: once
j_gene: TRBJ1-2
CDR3nt: TGTGCCAGCAGTGCTGTGACCGGGACAGCCAATGATGGCTACACCTTC
CDR3aa: CASSAVTGTANDGYTF

d_gene: NA
v_gene: TRBV14
abundance: NA
j_gene: TRBJ1-6
CDR3nt: TGTGCCAGCAGCCAAGTCAGTAATTCACCCCTCCACTTT
CDR3aa: CASSQVSNSPLHF

d_gene: TRBD1
v_gene: TRBV27
abundance: NA
j_gene: TRBJ1-1
CDR3nt: TGTGCCAGCAGTCGAGCCGGGACAGGGGGTACTGAAGCTTTCTTT
CDR3aa: CASSRAGTGGTEAFF

d_gene: NA
v_gene: TRBV4-3
abundance: NA
j_gene: TRBJ1-1
CDR3nt: TGCGCCAGCAGCCAGTTCCGACAGGTATTGAACACTGAAGCTTTCTTT
CDR3aa: CASSQFRQVLNTEAFF

d_gene: TRBD1
v_gene: TRBV5-6
abundance: NA
j_gene: TRBJ1-2
CDR3nt: TGTGCCAGCAGCCCCTTACAGGGGGGATCCTATGGCTACACCTTC
CDR3aa: CASSPLQGGSYGYTF

d_gene: TRBD2
v_gene: TRBV29-1
abundance: once
j_gene: TRBJ2-7
CDR3nt: TGCAGCACGAGTAGCGGGTCCCAAACCTCCTACGAGCAGTACTTC
CDR3aa: CSTSSGSQTSYEQYF

d_gene: TRBD2
v_gene: TRBV18
abundance: few
j_gene: TRBJ2-3
CDR3nt: TGTGCCAGCTCACCATGGTCCGGGGGGGCCACAGATACGCAGTATTTT
CDR3aa: CASSPWSGGATDTQYF

d_gene: NA
v_gene: TRBV6-5
abundance: NA
j_gene: TRBJ2-7
CDR3nt: TGTGCCAGCAGTACCACTACAGGCGAGCAGTACTTC
CDR3aa: CASSTTTGEQYF

d_gene: TRBD2
v_gene: TRBV11-2
abundance: NA
j_gene: TRBJ2-1
CDR3nt: TGTGCCAGCAGCCAACCCGGACTAGCGGGGGTCTACAATGAGCAGTTCTTC
CDR3aa: CASSQPGLAGVYNEQFF

d_gene: NA
v_gene: TRBV4-1
abundance: NA
j_gene: TRBJ2-7
CDR3nt: TGCGCCAGCAGCCAAGGTCTAGCTTACGAGCAGTACTTC
CDR3aa: CASSQGLAYEQYF

d_gene: NA
v_gene: TRBV5-1
abundance: once
j_gene: TRBJ1-4
CDR3nt: TGCGCCAGCAGCGTGTTCTCAACTAATGAAAAACTGTTTTTT
CDR3aa: CASSVFSTNEKLFF

d_gene: TRBD1
v_gene: TRBV7-2
abundance: NA
j_gene: TRBJ1-2
CDR3nt: TGTGCCAGCAGCTTATCCCCGGGACAGGCAAGGGGCTATGGCTACACCTTC
CDR3aa: CASSLSPGQARGYGYTF

d_gene: NA
v_gene: TRBV10-3
abundance: NA
j_gene: TRBJ1-1
CDR3nt: TGTGCCATCAGTGATAGAGGACAGATAAACACTGAAGCTTTCTTT
CDR3aa: CAISDRGQINTEAFF

d_gene: TRBD1
v_gene: TRBV10-3
abundance: NA
j_gene: TRBJ2-2
CDR3nt: TGTGCCATCAGGGACAGGGGGGGACCCGGGGAGCTGTTTTTT
CDR3aa: CAIRDRGGPGELFF

d_gene: TRBD2
v_gene: TRBV5-4
abundance: NA
j_gene: TRBJ2-7
CDR3nt: TGTGCCAGCAGCTCCGGACTAGCGGGAGGGTGGAGCTACGAGCAGTACTTC
CDR3aa: CASSSGLAGGWSYEQYF

d_gene: NA
v_gene: TRBV5-4
abundance: NA
j_gene: TRBJ1-2
CDR3nt: TGTGCCAGCGGGGGAAATTGGAGCTATGGCTACACCTTC
CDR3aa: CASGGNWSYGYTF

d_gene: NA
v_gene: TRBV18
abundance: NA
j_gene: TRBJ2-1
CDR3nt: TGTGCCAGCTCACCACCGAAAATACTGAGCTCCTACAATGAGCAGTTCTTC
CDR3aa: CASSPPKILSSYNEQFF

d_gene: NA
v_gene: TRBV18
abundance: NA
j_gene: TRBJ2-7
CDR3nt: TGTGCCAGCTCACCGGTCCGGTACGAGCAGTACTTC
CDR3aa: CASSPVRYEQYF

d_gene: TRBD1
v_gene: TRBV4-1
abundance: NA
j_gene: TRBJ1-4
CDR3nt: TGCGCCAGCAGCCAAATACAGGGGGCCGAGGATGAAAAACTGTTTTTT
CDR3aa: CASSQIQGAEDEKLFF

d_gene: NA
v_gene: TRBV30
abundance: NA
j_gene: TRBJ2-7
CDR3nt: TGTGCCTGGAGTGTAGGGCAGGGGTGGAACGAGCAGTACTTC
CDR3aa: CAWSVGQGWNEQYF

d_gene: NA
v_gene: TRBV6-1
abundance: NA
j_gene: TRBJ1-1
CDR3nt: TGTGCCACCTTCAGGTGGGGTCTGGGAAACACTGAAGCTTTCTTT
CDR3aa: CATFRWGLGNTEAFF

d_gene: NA
v_gene: TRBV14
abundance: NA
j_gene: TRBJ2-7
CDR3nt: TGTGCCAGGGGGGGCGAGCAGTACTTC
CDR3aa: CARGGEQYF

d_gene: NA
v_gene: TRBV30
abundance: few
j_gene: TRBJ1-1
CDR3nt: TGTGCCTGGAGTAGGCAGGCGGGCACTGAAGCTTTCTTT
CDR3aa: CAWSRQAGTEAFF

d_gene: NA
v_gene: TRBV11-2
abundance: NA
j_gene: TRBJ1-3
CDR3nt: TGTGCCAGCAACCCGGGGGGCGCGGGAGGAAACACCATATATTTT
CDR3aa: CASNPGGAGGNTIYF

d_gene: NA
v_gene: TRBV7-9
abundance: NA
j_gene: TRBJ1-2
CDR3nt: TGTGCCAGCAGCTTAGTGGGTTACTATGGCTACACCTTC
CDR3aa: CASSLVGYYGYTF

d_gene: NA
v_gene: TRBV5-4
abundance: once
j_gene: TRBJ2-3
CDR3nt: TGTGCCAGCAGCAAAAGGGGCACAGATACGCAGTATTTT
CDR3aa: CASSKRGTDTQYF

d_gene: NA
v_gene: TRBV6-5
abundance: few
j_gene: TRBJ2-7
CDR3nt: TGTGCCAGCAGTTACTCGAGACCAGACACCTACGAGCAGTACTTC
CDR3aa: CASSYSRPDTYEQYF

d_gene: NA
v_gene: TRBV5-1
abundance: NA
j_gene: TRBJ2-7
CDR3nt: TGCGCCAGCAGCTTGACAGCCTACGAGCAGTACTTC
CDR3aa: CASSLTAYEQYF